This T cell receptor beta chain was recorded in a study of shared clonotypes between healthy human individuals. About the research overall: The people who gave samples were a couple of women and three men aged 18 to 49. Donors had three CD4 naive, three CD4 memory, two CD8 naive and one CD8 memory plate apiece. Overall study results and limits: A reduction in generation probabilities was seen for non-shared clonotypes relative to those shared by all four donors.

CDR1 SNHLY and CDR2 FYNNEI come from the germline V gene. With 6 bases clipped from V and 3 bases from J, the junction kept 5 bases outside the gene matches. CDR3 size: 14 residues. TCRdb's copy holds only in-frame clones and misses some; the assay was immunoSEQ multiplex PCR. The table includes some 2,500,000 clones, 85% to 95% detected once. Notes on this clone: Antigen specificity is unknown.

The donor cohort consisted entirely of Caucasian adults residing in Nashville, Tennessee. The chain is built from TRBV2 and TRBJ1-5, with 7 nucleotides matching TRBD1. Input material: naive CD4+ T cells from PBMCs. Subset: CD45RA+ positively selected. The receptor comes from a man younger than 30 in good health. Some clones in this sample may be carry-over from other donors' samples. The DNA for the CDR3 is TGTGCCAGCAGGAAAGGACAGGCCAATCAGCCCCAGCATTTT. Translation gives CASRKGQANQPQHF.